The sequence of this TCR beta chain was determined in a study of blood T cell repertoires in COVID-19. Participant age was roughly 18 to 100 years, and participants resided in fewer than 30 US areas. Per the authors' pipeline: Counts of nucleated cells, estimated from reference gene primer amplification, were obtained. Assay used: immunoSEQ multiplex PCR; TCRdb lists only in-frame clones, some missing. From that table come the V and J calls and clone size; the DNA was used to work out D and trimming. Among around 370,000 clones listed, approximately 90% were seen once. The sequence was collected from a woman aged 18-30 years who had recovered from COVID-19. The sequencing input was PBMCs or T cells enriched from blood (not recorded which).

CDR3 DNA: TGCAGCGTCAAGACCGGGACAGCAGCCTACGAGCAGTACTTC. Translating gives CSVKTGTAAYEQYF. V gene TRBV29-1 combines with J gene TRBJ2-7; 7 nucleotides line up with TRBD1. Germline V gives CDR1 SQVTM, CDR2 ANQGSEA. With 6 bases clipped from V and 2 bases from J, the junction kept 10 bases outside the gene matches. The CDR3 has 14 residues.